This T cell receptor beta chain stems from a study of response to subunit inactivated influenza vaccine. Findings and caveats of the study: Each seasonal influenza vaccination, the authors suggested, recruits few new T cells.

This clonotype was picked up a small number of times. Its antigen is not identified. TCRdb re-called the RT-PCR reads with MiXCR, one entry per CDR3 protein. The top ten clones hold over 10% of a sample with fewer than 700,000 distinct CDR3 sequences, 10% to 15% of them seen once. From germline, CDR1 is DFQATT and CDR2 SNEGSKA (reference sequence). The V end lost 6 bases, the J end lost 5 bases, and 14 bases lay between the germline ends. The CDR3 runs to 14 residues. The sample consisted of PBMCs from blood, taken roughly 46 days after vaccination. The clonotype originates from a man in his fifties or sixties who received an inactivated influenza vaccine. This rearrangement joins TRBV20-1 to TRBJ1-6, with D perhaps TRBD1 (6 bases). For the CDR3, the DNA is TGCAGTGCCACCCAGGGGACGGATAATTCACCCCTCCACTTT. It is translated as CSATQGTDNSPLHF.